One and the same sample provided the 18 T cell receptor beta chains below, sequenced in a study of T cell changes during pregnancy in multiple sclerosis. Generated by immunoSEQ multiplex PCR, the TCRdb table keeps only in-frame clones and is missing some. The sample lists over 30,000 clones; roughly 91% were seen once. The material sequenced was CD8+ T cells from peripheral blood mononuclear cells, taken in the second trimester of pregnancy. These receptors came from a female donor in good health, enrolled as a control in a pregnancy study.

The chain employs TRBV9 and TRBJ1-3; 10 bases align to TRBD1. The V and J ends lost 0 bases and 0 bases, in that order; junction bases with no gene match: 12. The CDR3 loop spans 20 amino acids. CDR1 and CDR2 from the germline V gene are SGDLS and YYNGEE. The CDR3 coding sequence is TGTGCCAGCAGCGTAGCCAGGACAGGGGGTGGCCTCGGCTCTGGAAACACCATATATTTT. It translates to CASSVARTGGGLGSGNTIYF. The variable domain in full, with the rest retrieved from reference TRBV9 and TRBJ1-3, is DSGVTQTPKHLITATGQRVTLRCSPRSGDLSVYWYQQSLDQGLQFLIQYYNGEERAKGNILERFSAQQFPDLHSELNLSSLELGDSALYFCASSVARTGGGLGSGNTIYFGEGSWLTVV.

This chain connects TRBV7-2 to TRBJ1-4, with D possibly being TRBD1 (6 bases). Germline assignment: CDR1 SGHTA and CDR2 FQGNSA. This CDR3 region has 18 residues. The V end lost 1 base, the J end lost 2 bases, and 17 bases lay between the germline ends. This CDR3 is CASSLDGAAGATNEKLFF. CDR3 nucleotide sequence: TGTGCCAGCAGCTTAGACGGGGCGGCAGGGGCGACTAATGAAAAACTGTTTTTT.

The V and J genes are TRBV27 and TRBJ1-5, with D unclear. Germline CDR1 and CDR2: MNHEY and SMNVEV (reference sequence). With 1 base removed from V and 3 bases from J, the gap between germline ends came to 10 bases. This CDR3 contains 15 residues. CDR3: CASSLLPANNQPQHF. The CDR3 nucleotides are TGTGCCAGCAGTTTATTACCAGCGAACAATCAGCCCCAGCATTTT.

The rearrangement links TRBV9 to TRBJ1-3, with 7 bases identical to TRBD1. V lost 4 bases to trimming and J lost 2 bases; unmatched junction nucleotides: 9. CDR1 is SGDLS and CDR2 is YYNGEE in the germline V gene. The CDR3 is 16 residues long. The CDR3 region has the DNA TGTGCCAGCAGCCCCGGGAGGGGGCTACCTGGAAACACCATATATTTT. It yields the protein CASSPGRGLPGNTIYF. The full variable domain, rest sourced from reference TRBV9 and TRBJ1-3, is DSGVTQTPKHLITATGQRVTLRCSPRSGDLSVYWYQQSLDQGLQFLIQYYNGEERAKGNILERFSAQQFPDLHSELNLSSLELGDSALYFCASSPGRGLPGNTIYFGEGSWLTVV.

The gene calls are TRBV7-3 and TRBJ1-1; possible D gene TRBD1, 5 bases. Between the trimmed V and J ends, which lost 4 bases and 3 bases, there was a span of 9 bases. This CDR3 is built from 13 residues. Germline CDR1 SGHTA, CDR2 FQGTGA. CDR3 sequence reads: CASSSRGDTEAFF. CDR3 nucleotide sequence: TGTGCCAGCAGCTCCCGGGGGGACACTGAAGCTTTCTTT.

As to this clone: At one end, the junction sequence differs from germline, possibly due to a read error. The chain links TRBV7-7 to TRBJ2-5, with a weak D call TRBD2 (6 bases). From germline, CDR1 is SSHAT and CDR2 FNYEAQ (reference sequence). The CDR3 sequence is 14 residues long. Here the CDR3 DNA reads TGTGCTAGCAGCCAATGGGGGGTCCAAGAGACCCAGTACTTC. It yields the protein CASSQWGVQETQYF.

With regard to this clone: An end of the junction differs from the germline gene, which may be a read error. The rearrangement links TRBV4-3 to TRBJ1-4; 9 bases line up with TRBD1. CDR1 is LGHNA and CDR2 is YSLEER in the germline V gene. CDR3 length: 16 amino acids. The CDR3 DNA is TGCGCCAGCAGCCAAGGCCTACAGGGGGCGAATGAAAAACCGTTTTTT. Translation: CASSQGLQGANEKPFF.

This clone turned up a few times. The CDR3 reads CAWSRGQGYNQPQHF. CDR3 DNA sequence: TGTGCCTGGAGTAGAGGACAGGGATACAATCAGCCCCAGCATTTT. The rearrangement links TRBV30 to TRBJ1-5, with 8 bases aligning to TRBD1. The CDR3 spans 15 residues. The V and J ends lost 2 bases and 3 bases, in that order; junction bases with no gene match: 6. The germline gives CDR1 GTSNPN, CDR2 SVGIG (reference sequence).

J is TRBJ2-2 and V is TRBV19; D may be TRBD1 (7 bases). The V end lost 7 bases, the J end lost 0 bases, and 9 bases lay between the germline ends. Germline loops: CDR1 LNHDA, CDR2 SQIVND (reference sequence). There are 14 residues in the CDR3. The CDR3 sequence: CASTGGPNTGELFF. The CDR3 coding sequence is TGTGCCAGTACAGGGGGGCCGAACACCGGGGAGCTGTTTTTT. Supplemented by reference TRBV19 and TRBJ2-2, the full variable domain reads DGGITQSPKYLFRKEGQNVTLSCEQNLNHDAMYWYRQDPGQGLRLIYYSQIVNDFQKGDIAEGYSVSREKKESFPLTVTSAQKNPTAFYLCASTGGPNTGELFFGEGSRLTVL.

On this clone: One end of the junction is discordant with germline, which a read error may explain. The chain has TRBV7-7 and TRBJ2-5, with D hard to call. With the DNA end fitting TRBJ2-7 better, the J assignment may be wrong. From germline, CDR1 is SSHAT and CDR2 FNYEAQ (reference sequence). This CDR3 is 14 amino acids long. For the CDR3, the DNA is TGTGCTAGCAGCTTATATCCCAATTCCTACGAGCAGTACTTC. It is translated as CASSLYPNSYEQYF.

This clone was picked up one time. The genes are TRBV27 and TRBJ2-7, with 7 bases matching TRBD1. Trimming removed 6 bases from V and 2 bases from J; junction bases left unmatched: 4. The CDR3 loop spans 13 amino acids. CDR1 is MNHEY and CDR2 is SMNVEV in the germline V gene (reference sequence). This CDR3 is CASSDRAAYEQYF. As DNA, the CDR3 is TGTGCCAGCAGCGACAGGGCGGCCTACGAGCAGTACTTC.

The V gene is TRBV7-9, the J gene TRBJ2-2; D is possibly TRBD1 (5 bases). Germline V gene lookup returns CDR1 SEHNR and CDR2 FQNEAQ (reference sequence). The V end lost 5 bases, the J end lost 1 base, and 20 bases lay between the germline ends. The CDR3 runs 18 residues. CDR3 residues: CASSAPGSPGQNTGELFF. The CDR3 coding sequence is TGTGCCAGCAGCGCTCCAGGGTCGCCCGGGCAGAACACCGGGGAGCTGTTTTTT.

The V and J genes are TRBV19 and TRBJ1-2; D not resolved. Trimming took off 3 bases at V and 1 base at J, with 18 bases between the two ends. Germline CDR1 is LNHDA and CDR2 is SQIVND (reference sequence). The CDR3 sequence is 17 residues long. The CDR3 reads CASSIKAPPSFNYGYTF. As DNA, the CDR3 is TGTGCCAGTAGTATTAAAGCCCCCCCAAGCTTTAACTATGGCTACACCTTC.

The chain uses TRBV11-2 and TRBJ2-3; maybe TRBD2 (5 bases). Germline CDR1 and CDR2: SGHAT and FQNNGV. V dropped 5 bases and J dropped 2 bases, with 23 bases sitting between them. CDR3 length: 18 amino acids. The CDR3 protein is CASSPIGPGPGYTDTQYF. Here the CDR3 DNA reads TGTGCCAGCAGCCCAATAGGCCCTGGGCCGGGGTACACAGATACGCAGTATTTT.

The chain joins TRBV6-5 to TRBJ2-3; TRBD2 aligns across 13 bases. V gave up 6 bases and J gave up 6 bases; unmatched junction bases: 6. The CDR3 spans 15 residues. Germline V gives CDR1 MNHEY, CDR2 SVGAGI. The CDR3 DNA reads TGTGCCAGCAGCCCACTAGCGGGGGGGCCCGATACGCAGTATTTT. Protein sequence: CASSPLAGGPDTQYF.

This clone was recorded once. The chain carries TRBV2 and TRBJ2-7, with 8 bases aligning to TRBD2. Germline V gene data show CDR1 as SNHLY and CDR2 as FYNNEI. This CDR3 region has 16 residues. The J segment lost 5 bases and the V segment lost 2 bases, leaving 11 bases of the junction unmatched. Here the CDR3 DNA reads TGTGCCAGCAGTGAACGGGGGGGGATGGGTGGCAACGAGCAGTACTTC. Protein: CASSERGGMGGNEQYF.

The chain joins TRBV6-6 to TRBJ2-5; D might be TRBD2 (6 bases). Trimming took 8 bases from V and 4 from J, leaving 23 bases between them. CDR1 MNHNY and CDR2 SVGAGI come from the germline V gene (reference sequence). This CDR3 has 16 residues. The CDR3 here is CASYNLTGTYGETQYF. CDR3 bases: TGTGCCAGCTATAATTTGACCGGGACTTACGGAGAGACCCAGTACTTC.

The V call is TRBV4-2, the J call TRBJ1-5, with D uncertain. The CDR3 loop spans 14 amino acids. Germline V gene data show CDR1 as LGHNA and CDR2 as YNFKEQ. V gave up 0 bases and J gave up 4 bases, with 7 bases separating them. CDR3 in amino acids: CASSQELENQPQHF. The DNA for the CDR3 is TGTGCCAGCAGCCAAGAACTAGAGAATCAGCCCCAGCATTTT.